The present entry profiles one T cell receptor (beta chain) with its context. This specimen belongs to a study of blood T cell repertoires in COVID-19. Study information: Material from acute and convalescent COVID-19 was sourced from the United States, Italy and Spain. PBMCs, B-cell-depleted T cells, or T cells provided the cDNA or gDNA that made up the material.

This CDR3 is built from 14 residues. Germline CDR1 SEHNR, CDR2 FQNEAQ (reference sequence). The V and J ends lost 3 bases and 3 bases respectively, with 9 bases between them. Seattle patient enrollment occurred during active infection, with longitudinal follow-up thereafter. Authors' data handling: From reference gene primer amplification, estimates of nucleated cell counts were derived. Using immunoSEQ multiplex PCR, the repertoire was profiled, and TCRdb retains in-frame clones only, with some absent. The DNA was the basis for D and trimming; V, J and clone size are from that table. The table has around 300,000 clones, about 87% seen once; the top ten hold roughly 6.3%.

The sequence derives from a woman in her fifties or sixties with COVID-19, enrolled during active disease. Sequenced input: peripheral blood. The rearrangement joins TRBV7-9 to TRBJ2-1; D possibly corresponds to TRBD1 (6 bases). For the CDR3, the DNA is TGTGCCAGCAGCTTTGGACAGAACTACAATGAGCAGTTCTTC. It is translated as CASSFGQNYNEQFF.